Included here is one T cell receptor beta chain sequence, with context. Its antigen is undetermined. The PCR used 60 Vbeta and 13 Jbeta primers. The assay was immunoSEQ multiplex PCR, and TCRdb's table has in-frame clones only and misses some. The table shows 150,000 to 200,000 clones, with around 77% occurring only once. This specimen comes from a study of cytomegalovirus exposure and HLA in healthy donors. General observations from the study: There was a cluster of highly shared sequence variants that was likely a sequencing artifact.

Germline V gene sequence: CDR1 SNHLY, CDR2 FYNNEI. The CDR3 length is 15 residues. The junction had 6 bases not matched to a gene; V was cut back by 4 bases and J by 5 bases. The chain combines TRBV2 with TRBJ2-2, with TRBD1 matching over 8 bases. The sequence came from a woman in her 30s in good health and CMV-seronegative. Input material: PBMCs. CDR3 sequence reads: CASSVDRERTGELFF. The CDR3 DNA sequence: TGTGCCAGCAGTGTGGACAGGGAAAGGACCGGGGAGCTGTTTTTT.